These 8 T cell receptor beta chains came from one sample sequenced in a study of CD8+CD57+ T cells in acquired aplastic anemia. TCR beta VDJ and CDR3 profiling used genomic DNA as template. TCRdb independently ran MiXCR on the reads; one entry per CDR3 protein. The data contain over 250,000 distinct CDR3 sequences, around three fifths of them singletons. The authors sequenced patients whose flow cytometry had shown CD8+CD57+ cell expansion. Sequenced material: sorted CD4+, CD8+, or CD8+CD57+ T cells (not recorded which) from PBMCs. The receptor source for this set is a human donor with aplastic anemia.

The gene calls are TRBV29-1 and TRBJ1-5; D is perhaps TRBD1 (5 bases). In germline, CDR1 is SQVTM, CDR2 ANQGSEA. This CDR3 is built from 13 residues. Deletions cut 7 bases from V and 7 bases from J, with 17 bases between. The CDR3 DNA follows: TGCAGCGCCTCGGGGGGGGTCGACCAGCCCCAGCATTTT. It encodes CSASGGVDQPQHF.

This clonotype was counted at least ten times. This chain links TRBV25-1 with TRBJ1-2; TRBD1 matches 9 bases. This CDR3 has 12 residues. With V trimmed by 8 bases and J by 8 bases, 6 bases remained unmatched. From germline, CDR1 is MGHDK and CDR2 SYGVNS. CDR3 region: CASGQGTRGYTF. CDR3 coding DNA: TGTGCCAGCGGACAGGGGACGAGAGGCTACACCTTC.

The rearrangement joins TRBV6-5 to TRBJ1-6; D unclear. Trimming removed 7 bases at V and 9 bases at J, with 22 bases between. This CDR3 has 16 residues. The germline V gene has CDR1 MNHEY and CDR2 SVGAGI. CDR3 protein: CASTASGPVTGSPLHF. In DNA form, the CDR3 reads TGTGCCAGCACCGCCTCCGGACCTGTTACCGGTTCACCCCTCCACTTT.

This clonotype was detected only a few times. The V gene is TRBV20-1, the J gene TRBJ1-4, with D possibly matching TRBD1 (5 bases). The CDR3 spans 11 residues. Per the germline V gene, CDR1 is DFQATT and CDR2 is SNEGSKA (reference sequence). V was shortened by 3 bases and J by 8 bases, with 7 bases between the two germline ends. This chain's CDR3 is CSASQGEKLFF. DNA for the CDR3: TGCAGTGCTAGTCAGGGCGAAAAACTGTTTTTT.

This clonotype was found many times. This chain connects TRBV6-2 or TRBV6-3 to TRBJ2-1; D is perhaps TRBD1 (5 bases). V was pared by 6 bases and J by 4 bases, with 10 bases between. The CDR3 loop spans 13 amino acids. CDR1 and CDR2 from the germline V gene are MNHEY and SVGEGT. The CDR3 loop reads CASSEGVYNEQFF. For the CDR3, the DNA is TGTGCCAGCAGCGAAGGGGTTTACAATGAGCAGTTCTTC.

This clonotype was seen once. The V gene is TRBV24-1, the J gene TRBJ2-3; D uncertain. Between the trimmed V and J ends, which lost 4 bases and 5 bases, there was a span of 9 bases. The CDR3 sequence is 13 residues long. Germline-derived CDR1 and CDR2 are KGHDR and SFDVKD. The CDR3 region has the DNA TGTGCCACCAGTGACCCCCCAATAGATACGCAGTATTTT. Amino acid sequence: CATSDPPIDTQYF.

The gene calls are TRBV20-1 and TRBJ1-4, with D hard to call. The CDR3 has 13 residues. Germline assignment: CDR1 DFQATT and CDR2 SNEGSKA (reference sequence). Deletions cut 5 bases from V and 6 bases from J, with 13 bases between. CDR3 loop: CSALSRGYEKLFF. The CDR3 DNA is TGCAGTGCTTTGTCGCGGGGATATGAAAAACTGTTTTTT.

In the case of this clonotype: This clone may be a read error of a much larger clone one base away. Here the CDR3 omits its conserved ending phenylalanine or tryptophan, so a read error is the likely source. The CDR3, as DNA: TGTGCCAGCAGCTTTGGGGGCCCTGAAGAGACCCAGTACGTC. This translates into CASSFGGPEETQYV. The chain links TRBV5-6 to TRBJ2-5, with D possibly being TRBD1 (6 bases). Germline V gives CDR1 SGHDT, CDR2 YYEEEE. CDR3 size: 14 residues. The V end lost 2 bases, the J end lost 3 bases, and 11 bases lay between the germline ends.